The 8 T cell receptor beta chains below were found in one sample sequenced in a study of blood T cell repertoires in COVID-19. Using immunoSEQ multiplex PCR, the repertoire was profiled, and TCRdb retains in-frame clones only, with some absent. The repertoire includes some 260,000 clones, approximately 88% of them detected once, and just under 6.5% sits in the top ten. Material: peripheral blood. Receptors were obtained from a woman in her twenties or thirties with COVID-19, enrolled during active disease.

The chain recombines TRBV11-2 with TRBJ2-1; 7 nucleotides line up with TRBD2. Trimming took 1 base from V and 2 from J; bases not matched to a gene: 5. Germline V gene sequence: CDR1 SGHAT, CDR2 FQNNGV. This CDR3 is built from 16 residues. The CDR3 reads CASSLVAGTTYNEQFF. The CDR3 DNA follows: TGTGCCAGCAGCTTAGTCGCCGGGACTACCTACAATGAGCAGTTCTTC. Using reference TRBV11-2 and TRBJ2-1 for the parts outside the CDR3, the full variable domain is EAGVAQSPRYKIIEKRQSVAFWCNPISGHATLYWYQQILGQGPKLLIQFQNNGVVDDSQLPKDRFSAERLKGVDSTLKIQPAKLEDSAVYLCASSLVAGTTYNEQFFGPGTRLTVL.

CDR3 nucleotides: TGTGCCAGCAGCTTGGACAGGACTAGCGGGAGTCCGCAGTTCTTC. Translating gives CASSLDRTSGSPQFF. The rearrangement links TRBV5-4 to TRBJ2-1; 13 bases match TRBD2. Germline values: CDR1 SGHNT, CDR2 YYREEE (reference sequence). The J segment lost 12 bases and the V segment lost 0 bases, leaving 6 bases of the junction unmatched. The CDR3 contains 15 residues.

This clone was observed a handful of times. This chain uses TRBV5-4 with TRBJ2-1, with 15 positions matching TRBD2. Germline CDR1 SGHNT, CDR2 YYREEE (reference sequence). Trimming at V came to 3 bases and at J to 7 bases, leaving 14 bases not matched to a gene. The CDR3 totals 19 residues. The CDR3: CASSSLFGLAGGYANEQFF. Written as DNA, the CDR3 is TGTGCCAGCAGCTCACTATTCGGACTAGCGGGGGGGTATGCGAATGAGCAGTTCTTC.

The J gene is TRBJ2-1, the V gene TRBV10-2; 12 nucleotides agree with TRBD2. Germline CDR1 WSHSY, CDR2 SAAADI. This CDR3 spans 16 amino acids. J was trimmed by 6 bases and V by 2 bases; bases with no gene match: 5. CDR3 DNA: TGCGCCAGCAGTGAGGCTCTAGCGGGAGGGCCCAATGAGCAGTTCTTC. Translating it yields CASSEALAGGPNEQFF.

V and J are TRBV5-5 and TRBJ2-5, with TRBD2 as a possible D gene (5 bases). The CDR3 extends over 15 amino acids. Trimming stripped 0 bases from V and 7 bases from J, with 16 bases between. Germline V CDR1 and CDR2: SGHKS, YYEKEE (reference sequence). The CDR3 reads CASSLVAGVYGTQYF. CDR3 nucleotide sequence: TGTGCCAGCAGCTTGGTTGCCGGGGTTTACGGGACCCAGTACTTC.

The gene calls are TRBV4-2 and TRBJ2-7; 9 positions agree with TRBD1. The CDR3 covers 16 residues. After removal of 2 bases from V and 2 bases from J, the junction contained 7 bases not matched to a gene. Per germline, CDR1 LGHNA and CDR2 YNFKEQ. The CDR3 loop is CASSQRTGQGPYEQYF. Written as DNA, the CDR3 is TGTGCCAGCAGCCAACGGACGGGACAGGGCCCCTACGAGCAGTACTTC.

This rearrangement joins TRBV13 to TRBJ2-7, with 8 bases fitting TRBD2. Trimming at V came to 3 bases and at J to 2 bases, leaving 9 bases not matched to a gene. CDR1 and CDR2 (germline): PRHDT, FYEKMQ (reference sequence). The CDR3 is 16 residues long. Written as DNA, the CDR3 is TGTGCCAGCAGCTTCTCCAAGCGGGGGAGGCCCTACGAGCAGTACTTC. Encoded protein: CASSFSKRGRPYEQYF.

This clone was picked up one time. V gene TRBV6-5 combines with J gene TRBJ2-6; D is unclear. The CDR3 extends over 14 amino acids. Germline CDR1 MNHEY, CDR2 SVGAGI. Trimming pared 8 bases from V and 0 bases from J, leaving 8 bases between. CDR3 amino acids: CASGWASGANVLTF. The DNA for the CDR3 is TGTGCCAGCGGATGGGCCTCTGGGGCCAACGTCCTGACTTTC.